Sequencing of this T cell receptor (beta chain) was carried out in a study of metastatic and nonmetastatic thyroid tumors (dated by TCRdb to 2020 to 2022). Regarding the complete study: For patients with malignant and with benign thyroid disease, the researchers compared repertoires between peripheral blood samples and tumor or nodule tissue samples.

This clone is assessed as medium-sized (0.01 to 0.1%). This clone's antigen is unknown. Base qualities were left out, and no much larger clone turns up one base away. Findings and caveats that apply to the study as a whole: In both blood and tumor samples, TCR beta diversity was reported to be significantly higher in malignant tumors than in benign nodules.

Before undergoing thyroid surgery, none of the patients had been given any kind of treatment. The study retrospectively analysed patient clinical samples collected from about 2012 to 2019 using T-cell receptor beta sequencing. Library construction relied on PCR. The listed sequencing device is Illumina HiSeq 4000. High-throughput sequencing was used to profile the TCR beta-chain CDR3 region of every patient. The published analysis was carried out like this. A classifier to discriminate distant-metastatic papillary thyroid cancer patients was built from CDR3 differences across clinicopathological groups. The Shannon index was used to assess repertoire diversity, and the Morisita-Horn index was used to assess tumor-blood repertoire similarity. Clones were called with MiXCR by TCRdb after fastp trimmed the public reads at Q25, and only in-frame beta chains were retained. TCRdb's processing, not the study's, gives the V and J calls here. Present in this sample are roughly 42,000 clones, approximately 17% of which were seen just once. The top ten clones comprise around 15% of the sample.

Per the germline V gene, SGDLS is the CDR1 and YYNGEE is the CDR2. V loses 0 bases, J loses 6 bases, and the germline ends lie 8 bases apart. Inclusive of the bounding cysteine and phenylalanine, the CDR3 is 13 residues long. CDR3 DNA is the only sequence kept; it has 39 bases, read in frame from the first base. Sequences were obtained from tumor tissue. This TCR was sampled from a female donor with papillary thyroid cancer or a benign thyroid nodule (not recorded which). Some clones in this sample may be carry-over from other donors' samples. This chain joins TRBV9 to TRBJ2-3, with the D gene call left open. The CDR3 loop reads CASSVEPADTQYF. The sequenced DNA: TGTGCCAGCAGCGTAGAGCCAGCTGATACGCAGTATTTT. When the CDR3 is completed using the reference TRBV9 and TRBJ2-3 genes on either side, the full variable domain is DSGVTQTPKHLITATGQRVTLRCSPRSGDLSVYWYQQSLDQGLQFLIQYYNGEERAKGNILERFSAQQFPDLHSELNLSSLELGDSALYFCASSVEPADTQYFGPGTRLTVL.